Listed here are 18 T cell receptor beta chains from one sample, sequenced in a study of T cell responses to AZD1222 COVID-19 vaccine. Assay: immunoSEQ multiplex PCR; the TCRdb copy retains only in-frame clones and omits some. The sample lists 150,000 or so clones, 80% to 90% occurring once. The specimen was peripheral blood, collected after recovery from COVID-19. The receptors were sampled from an adult who had recovered from COVID-19.

The gene calls are TRBV7-3 and TRBJ2-1; 8 nucleotides line up with TRBD2. The germline V gene encodes CDR1 SGHTA and CDR2 FQGTGA. V gave up 3 bases and J gave up 4 bases; unmatched junction bases: 11. The CDR3 sequence is 17 residues long. This CDR3 reads CASSLGGTSGGYNEQFF. Here the CDR3 DNA reads TGTGCCAGCAGCTTGGGCGGAACGAGCGGGGGATACAATGAGCAGTTCTTC.

The chain employs TRBV11-3 and TRBJ2-7; D remains ambiguous. Germline V gives CDR1 SGHNT, CDR2 YENEEA. V was cut by 5 bases and J by 0 bases, with 8 bases left in between. CDR3 size: 13 residues. CDR3 DNA sequence: TGTGCCAGCAGCCTTACAGTCTCCTACGAGCAGTACTTC. It specifies CASSLTVSYEQYF.

V gene TRBV15 combines with J gene TRBJ2-3; the D gene is possibly TRBD2 (6 bases). Germline CDR1 and CDR2: LNHNV and YYDKDF (reference sequence). This CDR3 comprises 18 residues. Trimming shortened V by 0 bases and J by 7 bases, and 23 bases separated the two germline ends. CDR3 DNA sequence: TGTGCCACCAGCAGAGATCCCCAAGCGGGCCGGGAATTATATACGCAGTATTTT. It codes for CATSRDPQAGRELYTQYF.

J is TRBJ1-2 and V is TRBV5-1; D perhaps matches TRBD1 (5 bases). The V gene lost 4 bases and the J gene lost 4 bases, with 14 bases spanning the gap. CDR3 length: 14 residues. Germline CDR1 SGHRS, CDR2 YFSETQ. This CDR3 is CASSASRDIYGYTF. The CDR3 nucleotides are TGCGCCAGCAGCGCTAGCAGGGATATCTATGGCTACACCTTC.

The V gene is TRBV3-1 (or the pseudogene TRBV3-2), the J gene TRBJ1-6; no firm D call. The CDR3 sequence is 15 residues long. CDR1 is LGHDT, CDR2 YNNKEL, per germline (reference sequence). The V and J ends lost 1 base and 7 bases respectively, with 11 bases between them. As DNA, the CDR3 is TGTGCCAGCAGCCAAGGGAGTTTGAAGAATTCACCCCTCCACTTT. As protein: CASSQGSLKNSPLHF.

A single count supports this clone. V gene TRBV4-2 combines with J gene TRBJ2-1, with 8 bases fitting TRBD2. In germline, CDR1 is LGHNA, CDR2 YNFKEQ. V shed 5 bases and J 7 bases; nucleotides not matched to a gene: 10. CDR3 length: 15 residues. The CDR3 sequence is CASSFRSGIMNEQFF. The DNA of the CDR3 is TGTGCCAGCAGCTTTCGTAGCGGGATTATGAATGAGCAGTTCTTC.

This clone occurred once. The rearrangement links TRBV28 to TRBJ2-3, with 9 positions matching TRBD2. The CDR3 is 13 amino acids. Germline V lookup: CDR1 MDHEN, CDR2 SYDVKM. Trimming removed 8 bases from V and 6 bases from J; junction bases left unmatched: 6. CDR3 protein: CASLAGGTDTQYF. As DNA, the CDR3 is TGTGCCAGCCTGGCGGGAGGGACCGATACGCAGTATTTT.

This chain connects TRBV12-3 or TRBV12-4 to TRBJ1-1; D possibly corresponds to TRBD1 (6 bases). This CDR3 comprises 13 residues. The V gene lost 5 bases and the J gene lost 3 bases, with 10 bases spanning the gap. The CDR3 sequence: CASSKDRYTEAFF. The CDR3 DNA reads as TGTGCCAGCAGTAAGGACAGATACACTGAAGCTTTCTTT.

The gene calls are TRBV2 and TRBJ1-1; D gene unclear. V lost 8 bases and J 4 bases, leaving 14 bases between the germline ends. CDR3 length: 13 amino acids. CDR1 and CDR2 (germline): SNHLY, FYNNEI. The CDR3 reads CASFGPTGTEAFF. The CDR3 DNA is TGTGCCAGCTTCGGTCCCACGGGCACTGAAGCTTTCTTT.

V is TRBV6-5 and J is TRBJ1-1, with D perhaps TRBD1 (5 bases). Trimming stripped 6 bases from V and 4 bases from J, with 15 bases between. The CDR3 is 14 amino acids. In germline, CDR1 is MNHEY, CDR2 SVGAGI. CDR3 DNA: TGTGCCAGCAGCCCCCGGGGTCAGGGCACTGAAGCTTTCTTT. Translated: CASSPRGQGTEAFF.

The rearrangement links TRBV6-1 to TRBJ2-5; D uncertain. The CDR3 is 17 residues long. V was trimmed by 1 base and J by 1 base, leaving 16 bases between them. Germline-derived CDR1 and CDR2 are MNHNS and SASEGT. The CDR3 loop is CASSEVWTAIAQETQYF. The CDR3 DNA reads TGTGCCAGCAGTGAAGTTTGGACGGCGATAGCCCAAGAGACCCAGTACTTC.

V is TRBV11-1 and J is TRBJ2-2; D remains unclear. The CDR3 consists of 15 residues. Per germline, CDR1 SGHAT and CDR2 FQDESV (reference sequence). The germline V and J ends were trimmed by 4 bases and 6 bases, with 15 bases remaining between them. This CDR3 reads CASSSKTGLSGELFF. The CDR3 region has the DNA TGTGCCAGCAGCTCGAAAACGGGTTTATCCGGGGAGCTGTTTTTT. Full variable domain (missing parts from reference TRBV11-1 and TRBJ2-2): EAEVAQSPRYKITEKSQAVAFWCDPISGHATLYWYRQILGQGPELLVQFQDESVVDDSQLPKDRFSAERLKGVDSTLKIQPAELGDSAMYLCASSSKTGLSGELFFGEGSRLTVL.

The rearrangement uses TRBV19 and TRBJ2-3; the match to TRBD1 covers 9 bases. Germline CDR1 reads LNHDA; CDR2 reads SQIVND (reference sequence). V lost 6 bases and J lost 2; bases outside the gene matches: 9. The CDR3 has 16 residues. Here the CDR3 reads CASRGQGLGLTDTQYF. CDR3 in DNA: TGTGCCAGTAGGGGACAGGGACTGGGGCTCACAGATACGCAGTATTTT.

CDR3: CASSQQGEGSYEQYF. CDR3 in DNA: TGTGCCAGCAGCCAACAGGGGGAGGGCTCGTACGAGCAGTACTTC. The chain couples TRBV7-6 to TRBJ2-7; TRBD1 is a possible D gene (8 bases). CDR3 length: 15 residues. Between the trimmed V and J ends, which lost 5 bases and 4 bases, there was a span of 18 bases. CDR1 and CDR2 from the germline V gene are SGHVS and FNYEAQ.

The gene calls are TRBV3-1 (or the pseudogene TRBV3-2) and TRBJ2-5; TRBD2 matches 11 bases. Per germline, CDR1 LGHDT and CDR2 YNNKEL (reference sequence). The CDR3 is 13 residues long. V lost 4 bases to trimming and J lost 7 bases; unmatched junction nucleotides: 2. CDR3 loop: CASSPGLAGTQYF. CDR3 sequence (DNA): TGTGCCAGCAGCCCTGGACTAGCGGGGACCCAGTACTTC.

The chain is built from TRBV5-4 and TRBJ1-4, with D hard to call. CDR1 and CDR2 from the germline V gene are SGHNT and YYREEE (reference sequence). Deletions cut 0 bases from V and 7 bases from J, with 4 bases between. This CDR3 region has 12 residues. CDR3 protein: CASSLGSEKLFF. CDR3 nucleotide sequence: TGTGCCAGCAGCTTGGGAAGTGAAAAACTGTTTTTT.

The J gene is TRBJ2-7, the V gene TRBV6-1; perhaps TRBD2 as D (5 bases). V gave up 2 bases and J gave up 9 bases, with 17 bases separating them. Germline V gives CDR1 MNHNS, CDR2 SASEGT. The CDR3 covers 14 residues. This CDR3 is CASSEFGGRFAQYF. The CDR3 coding sequence is TGTGCCAGCAGTGAATTTGGCGGGCGGTTTGCGCAGTACTTC.

This clone showed up just once. The rearrangement uses TRBV11-3 and TRBJ2-2, with 7 bases identical to TRBD1. The ends lost 4 bases at V and 1 base at J; junction bases unmatched: 3. From germline, CDR1 is SGHNT and CDR2 YENEEA. CDR3 length: 15 residues. DNA of the CDR3: TGTGCCAGCAGCTCTCGGACAGGGAACACCGGGGAGCTGTTTTTT. It is translated as CASSSRTGNTGELFF.